Listed below are T cell receptor beta chains from one sample, sequenced in a study of blood T cell repertoires in COVID-19. Profiled with immunoSEQ multiplex PCR; TCRdb holds only in-frame clones, not every one. Seen here are some 250,000 clones, roughly nine tenths observed once, and the top ten hold roughly 1.2%. Sequenced input: PBMCs or T cells enriched from blood (not recorded which). Receptor source: a human donor in a cohort exposed to, infected with or recovered from COVID-19 (not recorded which). The donor label of this sample is uncertain. Each CDR3 is given without its conserved first and last residue.

CDR3 protein	V gene	J gene
ASSRRLAGGPVDTQY	TRBV5-1	TRBJ2-3
ASSDGGATNEKLF	TRBV9	TRBJ1-4
AIRPGEFLNTEAF	TRBV10-3	TRBJ1-1
ASSNPGGGYT	TRBV27	TRBJ1-2
ASSLSWTSGGRDTQY	TRBV27	TRBJ2-3
ASSYSLAREQF	TRBV6-6	TRBJ2-1
ASRGANTEAF	TRBV27	TRBJ1-1
ASSEHRGQGAF	TRBV6-1	TRBJ1-1
ASRIGGGLTEAF	TRBV7-2	TRBJ1-1
ASSRASEGGNTIY	TRBV3-1/TRBV3-2	TRBJ1-3
ASSEGSGLRNEQF	TRBV9	TRBJ2-1
ASSVGLAGGETQY	TRBV9	TRBJ2-5
ASSYGQQNTEAF	TRBV19	TRBJ1-1
ASRTGGTGELF	TRBV6-5	TRBJ2-2
ASSYGGTNTEAF	TRBV6-5	TRBJ1-1
AWSIVSSNQPQH	TRBV30	TRBJ1-5
ASSIDVKSPLH	TRBV19	TRBJ1-6
ASSPRDDRVSGSQY	TRBV18	TRBJ2-5
ASSLTGVGQPQH	TRBV27	TRBJ1-5
ASSPLDLGAYGYT	TRBV11-2	TRBJ1-2
AWSLEGAGIYT	TRBV30	TRBJ1-2
ASSLVVQGGTGELF	TRBV5-1	TRBJ2-2
ASSLKRVEQY	TRBV7-2	TRBJ2-7
ASTLGGGIPYEQY	TRBV5-1	TRBJ2-7
ASRTGTAEAF	TRBV5-1	TRBJ1-1
ASRQGALIYYGYT	TRBV6-5	TRBJ1-2
AWTLGGGVYEQY	TRBV30	TRBJ2-7
ASSLLGAQSLTEAF	TRBV5-6	TRBJ1-1
ASSREVGYGYT	TRBV19	TRBJ1-2
ASRPRGDTGELF	TRBV6-5	TRBJ2-2
ASSPRTSGVWYNEQF	TRBV7-2	TRBJ2-1
AWNRKTGELF	TRBV30	TRBJ2-2
ASSPGGNSPLH	TRBV5-4	TRBJ1-6
ASSLGQSGGNEQF	TRBV7-9	TRBJ2-1
ASSSTGFYEQY	TRBV11-2	TRBJ2-7
ASSESGNTIY	TRBV2	TRBJ1-3
ASSSGHTGNTIY	TRBV11-3	TRBJ1-3
ASSPGTSGGPYEQY	TRBV18	TRBJ2-7
ASSATSGGAMQETQY	TRBV18	TRBJ2-5
ASSVGDEQF	TRBV9	TRBJ2-1
ASSSGQGNPNSPLH	TRBV5-1	TRBJ1-6
ASSLMRRESPLH	TRBV11-2	TRBJ1-6
ASRSPGQGGNYGYT	TRBV5-1	TRBJ1-2
ASSQGRSGGYNEQF	TRBV7-3	TRBJ2-1
ASSRGTSVEGTDTQY	TRBV5-6	TRBJ2-3
ASGLGAITTDTQY	TRBV12-5	TRBJ2-3
ASSLGLRDRDHEQY	TRBV7-8	TRBJ2-7
ASSLAEEGGETQY	TRBV5-4	TRBJ2-5
ASSLGRAYGYT	TRBV14	TRBJ1-2